The next 6 T cell receptor beta chains were all read from a single sample in a study of CD8 T cells in ankylosing spondylitis. Notes on the study in general: Roughly 8 highly homologous variants made up a TCR beta motif that seemed to typify ankylosing spondylitis blood.

TCRdb reprocessed the 5' RACE reads via MiXCR and lists one record per CDR3 protein. The sample includes some 800,000 distinct CDR3 sequences, approximately 12% of them seen just once. These receptors are not linked to any known antigen. The source material was blood, either unsorted or a sorted T cell fraction (not recorded which). The receptors derive from a male donor with ankylosing spondylitis.

This clonotype was counted a few times. The chain employs TRBV5-6 and TRBJ1-2, with TRBD1 matching over 9 bases. CDR1 is SGHDT and CDR2 is YYEEEE in the germline V gene. The CDR3 loop spans 13 amino acids. The V and J ends lost 4 bases and 6 bases, in that order; junction bases with no gene match: 4. CDR3 amino acids: CASSRQGVDGYTF. The CDR3, as DNA: TGTGCCAGCAGCCGACAGGGGGTGGATGGCTACACCTTC.

This clonotype was detected many times. V gene TRBV4-2 combines with J gene TRBJ2-7; D is uncertain. Trimming took 0 bases from V and 2 from J, leaving 14 bases between them. The germline V gene encodes CDR1 LGHNA and CDR2 YNFKEQ. The CDR3 sequence is 16 residues long. CDR3 residues: CASSQEVGIRTYEQYF. CDR3 bases: TGTGCCAGCAGCCAAGAGGTCGGAATTCGAACCTACGAGCAGTACTTC.

The V gene is TRBV10-3, the J gene TRBJ1-4, with D tentatively TRBD1 (6 bases). V dropped 7 bases and J dropped 2 bases, with 8 bases sitting between them. The CDR3 is 13 amino acids. Germline assignment: CDR1 ENHRY and CDR2 SYGVKD. DNA for the CDR3: TGTGCCATCACAGGGGAGACTAATGAAAAACTGTTTTTT. It codes for CAITGETNEKLFF.

This chain links TRBV7-2 with TRBJ2-6; 7 positions match TRBD1. The CDR3 extends over 17 amino acids. The germline V gene has CDR1 SGHTA and CDR2 FQGNSA. V gave up 0 bases and J gave up 1 base; unmatched junction bases: 3. The CDR3: CASSLAGGASGANVLTF. CDR3 nucleotide sequence: TGTGCCAGCAGCTTAGCAGGGGGCGCATCTGGGGCCAACGTCCTGACTTTC. Full variable domain (outside the CDR3, taken from reference TRBV7-2 and TRBJ2-6): GAGVSQSPSNKVTEKGKDVELRCDPISGHTALYWYRQSLGQGLEFLIYFQGNSAPDKSGLPSDRFSAERTGGSVSTLTIQRTQQEDSAVYLCASSLAGGASGANVLTFGAGSRLTVL.

This clonotype was seen a handful of times. V gene TRBV27 combines with J gene TRBJ2-6; D is uncertain. This CDR3 is built from 15 residues. Germline values: CDR1 MNHEY, CDR2 SMNVEV (reference sequence). With 5 bases removed from V and 1 base from J, the gap between germline ends came to 9 bases. CDR3: CASSVLASGANVLTF. DNA for the CDR3: TGTGCCAGCAGTGTACTGGCTTCTGGGGCCAACGTCCTGACTTTC.

Many counts were recorded for this clonotype. The CDR3 DNA reads TGTGCCAGCAGTGTGTCAGGGAATTCACCCCTCCACTTT. Amino acids: CASSVSGNSPLHF. V usage is TRBV6-6 and J usage is TRBJ1-6; D is possibly TRBD1 (5 bases). The V end lost 5 bases, the J end lost 7 bases, and 9 bases lay between the germline ends. CDR3 length: 13 residues. The germline V gene has CDR1 MNHNY and CDR2 SVGAGI (reference sequence).